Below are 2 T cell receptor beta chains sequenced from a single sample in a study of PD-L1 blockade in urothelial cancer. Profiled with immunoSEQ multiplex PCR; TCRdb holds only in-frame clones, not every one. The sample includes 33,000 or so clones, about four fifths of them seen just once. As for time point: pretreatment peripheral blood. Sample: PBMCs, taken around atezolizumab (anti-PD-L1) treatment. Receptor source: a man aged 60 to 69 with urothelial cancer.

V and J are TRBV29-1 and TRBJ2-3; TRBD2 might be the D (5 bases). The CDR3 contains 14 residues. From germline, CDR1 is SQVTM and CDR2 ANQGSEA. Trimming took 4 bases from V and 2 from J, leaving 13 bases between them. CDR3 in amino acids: CSVASGGYTDTQYF. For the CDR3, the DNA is TGCAGCGTTGCTTCAGGCGGGTACACAGATACGCAGTATTTT.

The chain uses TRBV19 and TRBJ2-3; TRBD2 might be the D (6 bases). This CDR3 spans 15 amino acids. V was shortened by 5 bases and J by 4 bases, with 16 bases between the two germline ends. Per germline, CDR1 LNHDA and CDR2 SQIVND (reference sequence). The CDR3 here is CASSSGTSSSDTQYF. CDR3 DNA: TGTGCCAGTAGTTCTGGGACTTCGTCGTCAGATACGCAGTATTTT.